Sequencing of this T cell receptor (beta chain) was carried out in a study of blood T cell repertoires in COVID-19. Across the whole study: From T cells, B-cell-depleted T cells, or PBMCs came the material, which was cDNA or gDNA.

This clone occurred once. Clones were sequenced by immunoSEQ multiplex PCR, and TCRdb holds only the in-frame ones, with some missing. The profile shows some 130,000 clones, about nine tenths of them singletons. This TCR was sampled from a man between 60 and 75 years old with COVID-19, enrolled during active disease. The sample taken for sequencing was peripheral blood.

The CDR3 nucleotides read TGTGCCAGCAGCTTAGGCGTCAATCAGCCCCAGCATTTT. Its translation is CASSLGVNQPQHF. This chain links TRBV7-8 with TRBJ1-5; D uncertain. Germline lookup yields CDR1 SGHVS and CDR2 FQNEAQ. CDR3 length: 13 amino acids. V was pared by 1 base and J by 3 bases, with 4 bases between.